The 6 T cell receptor beta chains in this list originate from one sample, sequenced in a study of cytomegalovirus exposure and HLA in healthy donors. Primers included in the PCR were 60 Vbeta and 13 Jbeta primers. TCRdb's table, derived via immunoSEQ multiplex PCR, lists solely in-frame clones and lacks some. The table shows more than 95,000 clones, with roughly three quarters occurring only once. The sample was PBMCs. The origin of the receptors is a man aged 25-45 years in good health and CMV-seronegative.

This clone has more than one count but fewer than ten. This rearrangement joins TRBV5-4 to TRBJ2-1; TRBD1 aligns across 7 bases. The CDR3 is made up of 15 amino acids. The V segment lost 4 bases and the J segment 8 bases; nucleotides outside the gene matches: 12. In germline, CDR1 is SGHNT, CDR2 YYREEE (reference sequence). The DNA of the CDR3 is TGTGCCAGCAGCAGTAGGACAGGAGAAAAGGATGAGCAGTTCTTC. The encoded protein is CASSSRTGEKDEQFF.

This clone was detected a few times. The chain employs TRBV18 and TRBJ2-3, with TRBD2 as a possible D gene (7 bases). Germline CDR1 reads KGHSH; CDR2 reads LQKENI. CDR3 length: 16 residues. V lost 3 bases and J lost 1, with 14 bases in between. For the CDR3, the DNA is TGTGCCAGCTCACCCCTTGGGGGGGGGCGCACAGATACGCAGTATTTT. Its protein product is CASSPLGGGRTDTQYF.

DNA of the CDR3: TGTGCCAGCAGCGGACGGGACAGCAATGCCGTAAATTATGGCTACACCTTC. This translates into CASSGRDSNAVNYGYTF. This sequence joins TRBV11-2 and TRBJ1-2; 7 nucleotides align to TRBD1. V lost 5 bases to trimming and J lost 5 bases; unmatched junction nucleotides: 17. The CDR3 sequence is 17 residues long. The V gene's germline CDR1 is SGHAT and CDR2 FQNNGV.

The rearrangement links TRBV2 to TRBJ1-2; D is possibly TRBD1 (6 bases). Germline assignment: CDR1 SNHLY and CDR2 FYNNEI. V was clipped by 6 bases and J by 4 bases, with 12 bases between them. The CDR3 length is 13 residues. The CDR3 spells CASRRQEIYGYTF. The DNA of the CDR3 is TGTGCCAGCAGGCGACAGGAGATCTATGGCTACACCTTC.

The genes are TRBV7-3 and TRBJ2-6, with D possibly TRBD1 on 6 matching bases. Germline CDR1 reads SGHTA; CDR2 reads FQGTGA. V was trimmed by 5 bases and J by 1 base, leaving 9 bases between them. This CDR3 is built from 15 residues. The CDR3 loop reads CASSATGSGANVLTF. As DNA, the CDR3 is TGTGCCAGCAGCGCCACAGGGTCTGGGGCCAACGTCCTGACTTTC.

This clone was counted once. V gene TRBV12-5 combines with J gene TRBJ2-7, with 7 bases aligning to TRBD1. This CDR3 contains 13 residues. Germline CDR1 reads LGHNT; CDR2 reads FRNRAP. The junction had 6 bases not matched to a gene; V was cut back by 2 bases and J by 8 bases. The CDR3 sequence: CASGLNQGEKQYF. The CDR3 coding sequence is TGTGCTAGTGGTTTGAACCAGGGGGAAAAGCAGTACTTC.